This T cell receptor (beta chain) was observed in a study of T cell responses to AZD1222 COVID-19 vaccine. Notes on the study in general: Of spike-specific TCRs, nearly half reportedly target regions left unmutated in variants.

This clone appeared once. Antigen unknown. The CDR3 sequence is 14 residues long. The germline gives CDR1 SNHLY, CDR2 FYNNEI. Trimming at V came to 2 bases and at J to 12 bases, leaving 8 bases not matched to a gene. Sequencing used immunoSEQ multiplex PCR; TCRdb keeps in-frame clones, though not all of them. This table holds approximately 150,000 clones, around 93% found once. This specimen was peripheral blood, taken on day 0 of AZD1222 vaccination. This TCR derives from an adult in good health. The chain recombines TRBV2 with TRBJ2-1; 9 bases agree with TRBD2. In nucleotides, the CDR3 is TGTGCCAGCAGTGAAAGTCTAGCGGGGACCTCGCAGTTCTTC. This gives the protein CASSESLAGTSQFF.